This T cell receptor beta chain was recovered during a study of blood T cell repertoires in COVID-19. Study details: Some COVID-19 samples were acute and others convalescent; all came from the United States, Italy and Spain. Sources were T cells, B-cell-depleted T cells, or PBMCs; the material itself was cDNA or gDNA.

Patients at the Seattle site were enrolled during active infection and followed longitudinally. In the source study's methods: Nucleated cell number was recorded as an estimate derived from reference gene primer amplification. Assay: immunoSEQ multiplex PCR; the TCRdb copy retains only in-frame clones and omits some. V and J calls and clone size follow that table, whereas D and trimming were derived from the DNA. The table records 300,000 to 400,000 clones, around 87% of them present only once. The CDR3 has 11 amino acids. The germline V gene has CDR1 SQVTM and CDR2 ANQGSEA. V was cut by 5 bases and J by 6 bases, with 11 bases left in between.

Specimen: peripheral blood. This chain uses TRBV29-1 with TRBJ2-7; D may be TRBD1 (5 bases). The clonotype comes from an older woman with COVID-19, enrolled during active disease. The CDR3 DNA is TGCAGCGTTCAGGGTTACGGCGAGCAGTACTTC. Amino acids: CSVQGYGEQYF.